The sequence of this TCR beta chain was determined in a study of long-term antiretroviral therapy in people with HIV. Broader study findings: ART adherence, viral resistance and therapy changes went undocumented.

Each donor had at least one pre-ART and at least two post-ART PBMC samples. Every specimen provided roughly 0.95-11 million cryopreserved PBMC before DNA extraction took place. About this clone itself: Its target is not known.

The libraries were made with immunoSEQ v3.0 at survey level. Profiled with immunoSEQ multiplex PCR; TCRdb holds only in-frame clones, not every one. In the table there are tens of thousands of clones, more than 80% of which are singletons. The source was unsorted PBMCs, collected around 5.9 years after starting antiretroviral therapy. This receptor was taken from a man in his thirties or forties with HIV.

As DNA, the CDR3 is TGTGCCAGCAACCCAACCTCGGGGACAGGCAATTCACCCCTCCACTTT. This translates into CASNPTSGTGNSPLHF. V usage is TRBV2 and J usage is TRBJ1-6, with 8 positions matching TRBD1. The germline CDR1 and CDR2 sequences are SNHLY and FYNNEI. Trimming cost V 7 bases and J 7 bases; bases outside gene matches: 12. The CDR3 consists of 16 residues.